This TCR beta chain was recorded in a study of cytomegalovirus exposure and HLA in healthy donors. Broader study findings: The study flagged roughly 150 TCR beta chains as cytomegalovirus-associated. Later analysis suggested links between common viral pathogens and several top significant clusters. A few chains tied to CMV proved CMV antigen-specific in vitro. Roughly even sequencing depth across donors was the assumption behind the presence/absence analyses.

Only one count was recorded for this clone. The antigen remains unidentified. Primers for the PCR totalled 60 Vbeta and 13 Jbeta. Assay: immunoSEQ multiplex PCR; the TCRdb copy retains only in-frame clones and omits some. The sample holds fewer than 90,000 clones, under 80% seen once. CDR1 and CDR2 (germline): MDHEN, SYDVKM. CDR3 length: 15 residues. J was trimmed by 5 bases and V by 9 bases; bases with no gene match: 12. The TCR was taken from a man younger than 40 in good health and CMV-seropositive. V gene TRBV28 combines with J gene TRBJ1-1, with 10 nucleotides matching TRBD1. Sample: PBMCs. CDR3 DNA: TGTGCCAGTGAACCGGGACAGGGGTACAGAACTGAAGCTTTCTTT. The encoded protein is CASEPGQGYRTEAFF.